The clone carrying this T cell receptor beta chain has only one observation. Its antigen is unidentified. V shed 0 bases and J 0 bases; nucleotides not matched to a gene: 9. CDR1 and CDR2 (germline): SGHKS, YYEKEE (reference sequence). This CDR3 spans 19 amino acids. This record belongs to a study of T cell responses to AZD1222 COVID-19 vaccine. Only in-frame clones appear in the TCRdb table, and some are missing; sequencing was by immunoSEQ multiplex PCR. The repertoire has under 70,000 clones, 80% to 90% of them found once; the top ten carry roughly 14%. Whole-study results and caveats: Dominant CD4 TCR responses targeted spike regions 160-218 and 743-854. Among spike-specific TCRs, nearly half reportedly target unmutated variant regions. Clonal diversity was possibly underestimated, and white British individuals and females predominated among donors.

The chain carries TRBV5-5 and TRBJ2-1, with 10 bases identical to TRBD2. The starting material was peripheral blood, obtained on day 0 of AZD1222 vaccination. This TCR was sampled from an adult in good health. The CDR3 here is CASSLVVAGGLSSYNEQFF. Written as DNA, the CDR3 is TGTGCCAGCAGCTTGGTCGTAGCGGGAGGACTCAGCTCCTACAATGAGCAGTTCTTC.